The 25 T cell receptor beta chains below come from one sample, sequenced in a study of molecular identifiers for immune sequencing clone quantification. TCRdb re-derived calls from the PCR reads in MiXCR, one entry per CDR3 protein. This sample yields 62,000 or so distinct CDR3 sequences, of which approximately 18% are seen a single time; roughly 1.5% belongs to the top ten. The sequencing sample was made of naive CD8+ T cells from blood, with Jurkat cell RNA spiked in. Noted subset: FACS-sorted CD8+CD4-CCR7+CD45RA+ naive T cells. The source of these receptors is a human donor in good health. Some libraries in this study had Jurkat cell RNA spiked in.

This clonotype came up many times. The chain has TRBV29-1 and TRBJ2-2; D is uncertain. CDR3 length: 13 residues. The germline V and J ends were trimmed by 5 bases and 3 bases, with 10 bases remaining between them. From germline, CDR1 is SQVTM and CDR2 ANQGSEA. The DNA for the CDR3 is TGCAGCGTTTTTCCTAGAGACACCGGGGAGCTGTTTTTT. This gives the protein CSVFPRDTGELFF.

This clonotype was counted between two and nine times. CDR3 protein: CATHGGNEQFF. The CDR3 DNA reads as TGTGCCACCCACGGGGGCAATGAGCAGTTCTTC. This chain joins TRBV6-5 and TRBJ2-1; possibly TRBD2 for D (6 bases). Trimming stripped 10 bases from V and 6 bases from J, with 10 bases between. This CDR3 region has 11 residues. CDR1 MNHEY and CDR2 SVGAGI come from the germline V gene.

This clonotype was seen at least ten times. The genes are TRBV6-2 or TRBV6-3 and TRBJ1-2, with D unclear. Trimming removed 3 bases from V and 4 bases from J, with 24 bases in between. In germline, CDR1 is MNHEY, CDR2 SVGEGT. This CDR3 is 18 amino acids long. CDR3 in amino acids: CASSYRIGPQEKSYGYTF. Written as DNA, the CDR3 is TGTGCCAGCAGTTATCGGATCGGGCCACAAGAAAAGTCCTATGGCTACACCTTC.

This clonotype was detected many times. The chain carries TRBV7-6 and TRBJ2-2, with TRBD2 identical over 11 bases. The length of the CDR3 is 16 residues. Germline CDR1 and CDR2: SGHVS and FNYEAQ. Trimming at V came to 4 bases and at J to 5 bases, leaving 6 bases not matched to a gene. CDR3 DNA: TGTGCCAGCAGCTCCTTAGCGGGAGGGGGAACCGGGGAGCTGTTTTTT. Encoded protein: CASSSLAGGGTGELFF.

This clonotype was detected ten times or more. V is TRBV7-8 and J is TRBJ2-7; possibly TRBD2 for D (6 bases). The germline V and J ends were trimmed by 5 bases and 0 bases, with 14 bases remaining between them. This CDR3 region has 15 residues. CDR1 is SGHVS, CDR2 FQNEAQ, per germline. CDR3 sequence: CASSLSGWPSYEQYF. CDR3 in DNA: TGTGCCAGCAGCCTAAGCGGGTGGCCCTCCTACGAGCAGTACTTC.

This clonotype was recorded a few times. The rearrangement uses TRBV9 and TRBJ1-2; tentative D call: TRBD1 (5 bases). Germline CDR1 is SGDLS and CDR2 is YYNGEE. This CDR3 has 16 residues. V dropped 1 base and J dropped 5 bases, with 18 bases sitting between them. The CDR3 here is CASSVQGAADSYGYTF. Here the CDR3 DNA reads TGTGCCAGCAGCGTACAAGGGGCTGCGGACTCGTATGGCTACACCTTC.

This clonotype was observed at least ten times. This chain joins TRBV29-1 and TRBJ2-1, with 8 nucleotides matching TRBD2. Germline lookup yields CDR1 SQVTM and CDR2 ANQGSEA. This CDR3 has 10 residues. Germline trimming cut 7 bases from V and 7 bases from J; bases unmatched to any gene: 0. Written as DNA, the CDR3 is TGCAGCGGCGGGGGGAATGAGCAGTTCTTC. Encoded protein: CSGGGNEQFF.

With respect to this clonotype: This may stem from a read error, because a much larger clone lies one nucleotide away. This chain joins TRBV9 and TRBJ1-1; D is ambiguous. The V gene lost 1 base and the J gene lost 6 bases, with 19 bases spanning the gap. Germline V CDR1 and CDR2: SGDLS, YYNGEE. This CDR3 region has 16 residues. The CDR3 loop reads CASSVSGCWSGAEAFF. The CDR3 coding sequence is TGTGCCAGCAGCGTATCGGGGTGTTGGTCCGGCGCTGAAGCTTTCTTT.

In its sample, this clonotype was seen a few times. Germline is not matched at one junction end, which may reflect a read error. This chain joins TRBV27 and TRBJ1-1; D may be TRBD1 (5 bases). Germline V CDR1 and CDR2: MNHEY, SMNVEV (reference sequence). This CDR3 spans 15 amino acids. The CDR3 is CASKASGLKNTGAFF. The DNA of the CDR3 is TGTGCCAGCAAAGCCTCGGGACTAAAGAACACTGGAGCTTTCTTT.

This clonotype was detected many times. This chain links TRBV6-5 with TRBJ1-4; 8 nucleotides align to TRBD1. V lost 5 bases to trimming and J lost 8 bases; unmatched junction nucleotides: 13. The CDR3 spans 16 residues. Germline V gene lookup returns CDR1 MNHEY and CDR2 SVGAGI. Written as DNA, the CDR3 is TGTGCCAGCAGTCTCAGCCCAGGGGGCGCTCGGGAAAAACTGTTTTTT. Translated, it gives CASSLSPGGAREKLFF.

This clonotype was seen a few times. The DNA of the CDR3 is TGTGCCAGTAGTATAGTCTCGGACAGGGGGTACCAAGAGACCCAGTACTTC. Translated: CASSIVSDRGYQETQYF. This chain joins TRBV19 and TRBJ2-5, with 10 bases aligning to TRBD1. CDR1 is LNHDA, CDR2 SQIVND, per germline (reference sequence). The V gene end was trimmed by 1 base and the J gene end by 0 bases; junction bases not matched to a gene: 5. This CDR3 comprises 17 residues.

The rearrangement links TRBV4-1 to TRBJ2-1; 8 bases align to TRBD2. The CDR3 has 13 amino acids. CDR1 is MGHRA and CDR2 is YSYEKL in the germline V gene. The ends lost 1 base at V and 7 bases at J; junction bases unmatched: 0. CDR3 protein: CASSQAGGNEQFF. The CDR3 DNA is TGCGCCAGCAGCCAAGCGGGAGGGAATGAGCAGTTCTTC.

This clonotype was detected ten times or more. The chain couples TRBV27 to TRBJ1-4, with D uncertain. V was shortened by 5 bases and J by 7 bases, with 17 bases between the two germline ends. The length of the CDR3 is 15 residues. CDR1 MNHEY and CDR2 SMNVEV come from the germline V gene (reference sequence). This CDR3 reads CASSPRETGPEKLFF. The CDR3 nucleotides are TGTGCCAGCAGTCCGAGGGAGACGGGTCCTGAAAAACTGTTTTTT.

This clonotype was seen at least ten times. CDR3 sequence: CASSLVLVAEQYF. The DNA for the CDR3 is TGTGCCAGCAGCTTAGTTCTGGTTGCCGAGCAGTACTTC. The chain uses TRBV7-2 and TRBJ2-7; D unclear. Trimming left V 1 base short and J 6 bases short, with 10 bases between. In germline, CDR1 is SGHTA, CDR2 FQGNSA. This CDR3 is 13 amino acids long. Using reference TRBV7-2 and TRBJ2-7 for the parts outside the CDR3, the full variable domain is GAGVSQSPSNKVTEKGKDVELRCDPISGHTALYWYRQSLGQGLEFLIYFQGNSAPDKSGLPSDRFSAERTGGSVSTLTIQRTQQEDSAVYLCASSLVLVAEQYFGPGTRLTVT.

This clonotype appeared many times. This chain joins TRBV27 and TRBJ2-1; TRBD2 is a possible D gene (6 bases). Germline V gene sequence: CDR1 MNHEY, CDR2 SMNVEV (reference sequence). Deletions cut 8 bases from V and 0 bases from J, with 14 bases between. The CDR3 totals 15 residues. The CDR3 region is CASLARDDSYNEQFF. For the CDR3, the DNA is TGTGCCAGCCTGGCGCGGGACGACTCCTACAATGAGCAGTTCTTC.

V and J are TRBV27 and TRBJ2-3; 9 bases line up with TRBD1. V was pared by 4 bases and J by 2 bases, with 13 bases of the junction left unmatched. The CDR3 spans 18 residues. Germline V gene sequence: CDR1 MNHEY, CDR2 SMNVEV (reference sequence). CDR3 bases: TGTGCCAGCAGTTACCTGTCGCAAGGGACAGGGACCACAGATACGCAGTATTTT. Translating it yields CASSYLSQGTGTTDTQYF.

The chain combines TRBV7-9 with TRBJ2-7; 11 nucleotides line up with TRBD2. Per germline, CDR1 SEHNR and CDR2 FQNEAQ (reference sequence). Trimming took 4 bases from V and 0 from J; bases not matched to a gene: 5. The CDR3 contains 16 residues. CDR3 loop: CASSYPSGRFSYEQYF. For the CDR3, the DNA is TGTGCCAGCAGCTACCCTAGCGGGAGGTTCTCCTACGAGCAGTACTTC.

On this clonotype itself: It may be a read error: a sequence one base away is much more abundant. The J gene is TRBJ1-6, the V gene TRBV6-1; no firm D call. CDR1 is MNHNS and CDR2 is SASEGT in the germline V gene. The CDR3 is 17 amino acids. CDR3 region: CASNLSKNPSYNSPLRF. The CDR3 nucleotides are TGTGCCAGCAACCTTTCGAAAAACCCCTCCTATAATTCACCCCTCCGCTTT.

Points on this clonotype: A much larger clone differs from this one at a single base, so this may be a read error. This chain connects TRBV11-2 to TRBJ2-7, with D perhaps given as TRBD1 or TRBD2 (5 bases each). The CDR3 has 13 amino acids. V was cut by 2 bases and J by 5 bases, with 10 bases left in between. CDR1 and CDR2 (germline): SGHAT, FQNNGV. CDR3 nucleotides: TGTGCCAGCAGCTTACGTTTGGGGGACGAGCAGTACTTC. Residues: CASSLRLGDEQYF. Using reference TRBV11-2 and TRBJ2-7 for the parts outside the CDR3, the full variable domain is EAGVAQSPRYKIIEKRQSVAFWCNPISGHATLYWYQQILGQGPKLLIQFQNNGVVDDSQLPKDRFSAERLKGVDSTLKIQPAKLEDSAVYLCASSLRLGDEQYFGPGTRLTVT.

This clonotype was seen ten or more times. This chain links TRBV13 with TRBJ2-2; TRBD2 matches at 12 bases. Losses at the gene ends were 4 bases for V and 4 bases for J; bases not matched to a gene: 1. Germline CDR1 PRHDT, CDR2 FYEKMQ (reference sequence). The CDR3 is 15 amino acids. As DNA, the CDR3 is TGTGCCAGCAGCTCTAGCGGGAGGGGCACCGGGGAGCTGTTTTTT. Translating it yields CASSSSGRGTGELFF.

This clonotype was observed many times. The rearrangement uses TRBV30 and TRBJ2-2; 12 nucleotides match TRBD2. The germline V gene has CDR1 GTSNPN and CDR2 SVGIG (reference sequence). V was pared by 1 base and J by 8 bases, with 11 bases of the junction left unmatched. The CDR3 contains 17 residues. CDR3 sequence (DNA): TGTGCCTGGAGTGCGCTCGGGACTAGCGGGTACTGGGGGGAGCTGTTTTTT. Its protein product is CAWSALGTSGYWGELFF. Combining the CDR3 with reference TRBV30 and TRBJ2-2 gives the whole variable domain SQTIHQWPATLVQPVGSPLSLECTVEGTSNPNLYWYRQAAGRGLQLLFYSVGIGQISSEVPQNLSASRPQDRQFILSSKKLLLSDSGFYLCAWSALGTSGYWGELFFGEGSRLTVL.

The V gene is TRBV7-6, the J gene TRBJ1-1; possibly TRBD1 for D (5 bases). Germline V gene lookup returns CDR1 SGHVS and CDR2 FNYEAQ. CDR3 length equals 13 residues. V lost 6 bases and J 6 bases, leaving 14 bases between the germline ends. The CDR3 loop reads CASSDQGSPEAFF. The CDR3 bases are TGTGCCAGCAGTGATCAGGGTAGTCCTGAAGCTTTCTTT. The whole variable domain, remainder taken from reference TRBV7-6 and TRBJ1-1, is GAGVSQSPRYKVTKRGQDVALRCDPISGHVSLYWYRQALGQGPEFLTYFNYEAQQDKSGLPNDRFSAERPEGSISTLTIQRTEQRDSAMYRCASSDQGSPEAFFGQGTRLTVV.

In the case of this clonotype: This may arise from a read error, as a much more abundant clone is one base away. V and J are TRBV29-1 and TRBJ2-1, with TRBD1 matching 8 bases. The germline gives CDR1 SQVTM, CDR2 ANQGSEA. The CDR3 spans 11 residues. The CDR3, as DNA: TGCGGCGGCACCAACAGGGGGGAGCAGTTCTTC. This encodes CGGTNRGEQFF.

About this clonotype itself: A single base separates this from a much larger clone, so it may be a read error. This likely comes from a read error, as the CDR3 has no conserved phenylalanine or tryptophan at its end. The rearrangement uses TRBV29-1 and TRBJ1-2; no clear D gene. The length of the CDR3 is 12 residues. Germline CDR1 and CDR2: SQVTM and ANQGSEA. V dropped 1 base and J dropped 5 bases, with 8 bases sitting between them. The CDR3 DNA reads as TGCAGCGTTGAAGCTGGGCCGTATGGCTACACCCTC. This translates into CSVEAGPYGYTL.

This clonotype was seen repeatedly, ten times or more. This chain connects TRBV5-6 to TRBJ2-1; D remains ambiguous. V lost 2 bases to trimming and J lost 0 bases, with 6 bases between them. The V gene's germline CDR1 is SGHDT and CDR2 YYEEEE. The CDR3 sequence is 14 residues long. CDR3 sequence: CASSFASSYNEQFF. In DNA form, the CDR3 reads TGTGCCAGCAGCTTTGCTAGCTCCTACAATGAGCAGTTCTTC. Together with reference TRBV5-6 and TRBJ2-1, the CDR3 gives the full variable domain: DAGVTQSPTHLIKTRGQQVTLRCSPKSGHDTVSWYQQALGQGPQFIFQYYEEEERQRGNFPDRFSGHQFPNYSSELNVNALLLGDSALYLCASSFASSYNEQFFGPGTRLTVL.